The entry that follows covers one TCR beta chain sequence. This sample is drawn from a study of blood T cell repertoires in COVID-19. Study at large: The origin of the acute and convalescent COVID-19 samples was the United States, Italy and Spain. Sources were T cells, B-cell-depleted T cells, or PBMCs; the material itself was cDNA or gDNA.

The V gene's germline CDR1 is MDHEN and CDR2 SYDVKM. The CDR3 loop spans 13 amino acids. V dropped 6 bases and J dropped 2 bases, with 8 bases sitting between them. Original methodology: Amplification with reference gene primers provided the estimates of nucleated cell counts. TCRdb's copy holds only in-frame clones and misses some; the assay was immunoSEQ multiplex PCR. V and J calls and clone size follow that table, whereas D and trimming were derived from the DNA. The table has over 200,000 clones, around 90% seen once. V and J are TRBV28 and TRBJ1-5; D gene ambiguous. The TCR sequence derives from a man aged 25-40 years with acute or convalescent COVID-19. The sample consisted of peripheral blood. The CDR3 here is CASRLGGNQPQHF. CDR3 DNA: TGTGCCAGCAGACTCGGTGGCAATCAGCCCCAGCATTTT.